This record covers a single T cell receptor (beta chain). Germline CDR1 MNHEY, CDR2 SVGAGI. This CDR3 is built from 11 residues. The TCR beta repertoire was assessed by survey-level immunoSEQ sequencing. The data were produced by immunoSEQ multiplex PCR, yet TCRdb's version contains in-frame clones alone and is incomplete. The data show some 68,000 clones, about 93% seen once. Input material: PBMCs. The chain is built from TRBV6-5 and TRBJ2-7, with 9 positions matching TRBD1. This clonotype originated in a man aged 35-49 years with rheumatoid arthritis. CDR3 in amino acids: CATGGRYEQYF. The CDR3 DNA follows: TGTGCTACAGGGGGCAGGTACGAGCAGTACTTC.